The 8 T cell receptor beta chains presented below share a single source sample, sequenced in a study of blood T cell repertoires in COVID-19. Using immunoSEQ multiplex PCR, the repertoire was profiled, and TCRdb retains in-frame clones only, with some absent. The sample has around 130,000 clones; 70% to 90% are singletons. Sequencing was carried out using peripheral blood. The receptors derive from a human donor in a cohort sampled during active COVID-19.

This chain links TRBV5-1 with TRBJ2-1; TRBD2 agrees at 11 bases. Germline-derived CDR1 and CDR2 are SGHRS and YFSETQ. The CDR3 sequence is 14 residues long. After removal of 1 base from V and 6 bases from J, the junction contained 0 bases not matched to a gene. The CDR3 nucleotides read TGCGCCAGCAGCTTGACTAGCGGGGGCAATGAGCAGTTCTTC. Residues: CASSLTSGGNEQFF.

This sequence joins TRBV12-5 and TRBJ1-5, with TRBD1 matching over 8 bases. Trimming removed 1 base from V and 2 bases from J; junction bases left unmatched: 4. Germline lookup yields CDR1 LGHNT and CDR2 FRNRAP. CDR3 length: 16 amino acids. The CDR3 nucleotides are TGTGCTAGTGGTTTGGACAGGGGGAGTCGCAATCAGCCCCAGCATTTT. Protein product: CASGLDRGSRNQPQHF.

This sequence joins TRBV6-5 and TRBJ1-5; possible D gene TRBD1, 6 bases. This CDR3 contains 13 residues. CDR1 and CDR2 (germline): MNHEY, SVGAGI. Trimming removed 4 bases from V and 4 bases from J, with 8 bases in between. CDR3 coding DNA: TGTGCCAGCAGTTCCGACAGGAATCAGCCCCAGCATTTT. Translation: CASSSDRNQPQHF.

To note about this clone: The same CDR3 arises from other DNA sequences in this sample as well. The chain uses TRBV5-1 and TRBJ2-1, with 9 bases matching TRBD2. J lost 1 base, V lost 1 base, and 6 bases had no gene match. The germline gives CDR1 SGHRS, CDR2 YFSETQ. This CDR3 contains 17 residues. CDR3 residues: CASSLSGGGASYNEQFF. DNA of the CDR3: TGCGCCAGCAGCTTGTCCGGCGGGGGGGCGTCCTACAATGAGCAGTTCTTC.

CDR3 protein: CASSQGTGGLSGNTEAFF. The CDR3 nucleotides are TGCGCCAGCAGTCAAGGTACAGGGGGTCTCTCGGGGAACACTGAAGCTTTCTTT. The chain links TRBV23-1 to TRBJ1-1, with 8 bases fitting TRBD1. TRBV23-1 is sorted into the ORF group, with uncertain function. V was clipped by 2 bases and J by 1 base; unmatched bases: 12. This CDR3 comprises 18 residues.

The V gene is TRBV7-2, the J gene TRBJ2-5, with D tentatively TRBD2 (6 bases). The ends were cut back, 7 bases at V and 4 bases at J, with 10 bases in the middle. There are 12 residues in the CDR3. Germline V gene sequence: CDR1 SGHTA, CDR2 FQGNSA. CDR3: CASKFGRETQYF. The CDR3 nucleotides read TGTGCCAGCAAATTCGGGAGAGAGACCCAGTACTTC.

This chain uses TRBV11-2 with TRBJ2-7, with TRBD2 matching over 9 bases. Germline CDR1 and CDR2: SGHAT and FQNNGV. The V gene end was trimmed by 3 bases and the J gene end by 2 bases; junction bases not matched to a gene: 5. The CDR3 has 15 residues. As DNA, the CDR3 is TGTGCCAGCAGCTTGGGTAGCGGGGGAACCTACGAGCAGTACTTC. This translates into CASSLGSGGTYEQYF.

J is TRBJ2-3 and V is TRBV6-5; 9 bases are shared with TRBD2. V shed 6 bases, J shed 2 bases, and the junction held 6 bases outside the gene matches. Germline loops: CDR1 MNHEY, CDR2 SVGAGI. This CDR3 comprises 15 residues. CDR3: CASSRTSVTTDTQYF. CDR3 sequence (DNA): TGTGCCAGCAGCCGGACTAGCGTCACCACAGATACGCAGTATTTT.